This T cell receptor beta chain was identified during a study of blood T cell repertoires in COVID-19. For the study at large: Collection of acute and convalescent COVID-19 samples took place in the United States, Italy and Spain. The analysed material was cDNA or gDNA that came from T cells, B-cell-depleted T cells, or PBMCs.

Original analysis: Nucleated cell number was recorded as an estimate derived from reference gene primer amplification. The assay was immunoSEQ multiplex PCR, and TCRdb's table has in-frame clones only and misses some. V and J calls and clone size are as listed in that table; D and trimming were resolved from the DNA. The sample includes about 250,000 clones, 70% to 90% of them seen just once. The length of the CDR3 is 16 residues. Germline V gene lookup returns CDR1 MNHNS and CDR2 SASEGT. V was pared by 1 base and J by 4 bases, with 10 bases of the junction left unmatched. Sequenced sample: PBMCs or T cells enriched from blood (not recorded which). The clonotype comes from a man aged 18 to 35 who had recovered from COVID-19. This chain connects TRBV6-1 to TRBJ2-7; 7 bases fit TRBD2. CDR3 sequence: CASSEEPRGVKYEQYF. The CDR3 nucleotides are TGTGCCAGCAGTGAAGAACCCCGGGGGGTCAAGTACGAGCAGTACTTC.